The 32 T cell receptor beta chains below were found in one sample sequenced in a study of blood T cell repertoires in COVID-19. Only in-frame clones appear in the TCRdb table, and some are missing; sequencing was by immunoSEQ multiplex PCR. The sample includes approximately 400,000 clones, about 91% of them seen just once. The sequenced sample consisted of peripheral blood. These receptors all come from a woman between 45 and 65 years old with COVID-19, enrolled during active disease.

This clone has just one count. The V call is TRBV5-1, the J call TRBJ1-2; D unclear. Per germline, CDR1 SGHRS and CDR2 YFSETQ. This CDR3 spans 12 amino acids. The V and J ends lost 5 bases and 7 bases respectively, with 12 bases between them. This CDR3 reads CASSNGFSGYTF. For the CDR3, the DNA is TGCGCCAGCAGTAACGGGTTTAGTGGCTACACCTTC.

The table lists this clone with a count of one. The chain couples TRBV6-5 to TRBJ2-7; 7 bases align to TRBD2. Germline CDR1 and CDR2: MNHEY and SVGAGI. After removal of 11 bases from V and 7 bases from J, the junction contained 17 bases not matched to a gene. CDR3 length equals 14 residues. DNA for the CDR3: TGTGCCGCGAATCATGGGAGGGCCCCTGGGGAGCAGTACTTC. Amino acids: CAANHGRAPGEQYF.

The rearrangement uses TRBV28 and TRBJ1-6, with 8 bases identical to TRBD1. Germline loops: CDR1 MDHEN, CDR2 SYDVKM. The V and J ends lost 4 bases and 7 bases, in that order; junction bases with no gene match: 3. This CDR3 has 14 residues. CDR3: CASSSTGENSPLHF. The CDR3, as DNA: TGTGCCAGCAGTTCGACAGGGGAAAATTCACCCCTCCACTTT.

This clone was seen once. The gene calls are TRBV10-3 and TRBJ1-1; D is ambiguous. Germline assignment: CDR1 ENHRY and CDR2 SYGVKD. V was cut by 3 bases and J by 0 bases, with 11 bases left in between. CDR3 length equals 15 residues. The CDR3 loop is CAISDRGSVNTEAFF. The DNA for the CDR3 is TGTGCCATCAGTGATAGAGGCTCCGTGAACACTGAAGCTTTCTTT.

CDR3 protein: CAWSSPGLAGGDTQYF. CDR3 nucleotides: TGTGCCTGGAGTTCACCGGGCCTAGCGGGGGGAGATACGCAGTATTTT. V and J are TRBV30 and TRBJ2-3, with 11 nucleotides matching TRBD2. With V trimmed by 2 bases and J by 5 bases, 9 bases remained unmatched. The CDR3 consists of 16 residues. Per the germline V gene, CDR1 is GTSNPN and CDR2 is SVGIG (reference sequence).

The chain recombines TRBV7-9 with TRBJ1-2; 10 bases line up with TRBD1. J lost 5 bases, V lost 5 bases, and 5 bases had no gene match. This CDR3 region has 14 residues. Germline CDR1 and CDR2: SEHNR and FQNEAQ (reference sequence). The CDR3 protein is CASSIGQGGYGYTF. The CDR3, as DNA: TGTGCCAGCAGCATCGGACAGGGGGGGTATGGCTACACCTTC.

V is TRBV29-1 and J is TRBJ1-1, with D uncertain. The ends were cut back, 2 bases at V and 5 bases at J, with 12 bases in the middle. Germline V gene sequence: CDR1 SQVTM, CDR2 ANQGSEA. The CDR3 totals 13 residues. The CDR3 is CSVERVGRTEAFF. The CDR3 DNA reads as TGCAGCGTTGAACGGGTGGGGAGGACTGAAGCTTTCTTT.

The chain couples TRBV3-1 (or the pseudogene TRBV3-2) to TRBJ1-3; D uncertain. With 0 bases removed from V and 0 bases from J, the gap between germline ends came to 3 bases. Germline loops: CDR1 LGHDT, CDR2 YNNKEL (reference sequence). This CDR3 contains 14 residues. The CDR3: CASSQEYSGNTIYF. The CDR3 bases are TGTGCCAGCAGCCAAGAATACTCTGGAAACACCATATATTTT.

This chain uses TRBV29-1 with TRBJ2-1, with a tentative D call TRBD2 (6 bases). Looked up from germline, CDR1 is SQVTM and CDR2 is ANQGSEA. V dropped 2 bases and J dropped 7 bases, with 12 bases sitting between them. The CDR3 is 13 amino acids. The CDR3 is CSVERDWGNEQFF. DNA for the CDR3: TGCAGCGTTGAACGGGACTGGGGGAATGAGCAGTTCTTC.

The CDR3 DNA is TGTGCCAGCAGCATTAGCGGGGTCCACAATGAGCAGTTCTTC. It yields the protein CASSISGVHNEQFF. The genes are TRBV9 and TRBJ2-1; 8 nucleotides match TRBD2. Unmatched junction bases numbered 5, after V lost 4 bases and J lost 5 bases. This CDR3 is built from 14 residues. Germline CDR1 SGDLS, CDR2 YYNGEE. The entire variable domain, with the rest obtained from reference TRBV9 and TRBJ2-1, is as follows: DSGVTQTPKHLITATGQRVTLRCSPRSGDLSVYWYQQSLDQGLQFLIQYYNGEERAKGNILERFSAQQFPDLHSELNLSSLELGDSALYFCASSISGVHNEQFFGPGTRLTVL.

This chain links TRBV10-3 with TRBJ1-2; no clear D gene. V was pared by 2 bases and J by 7 bases, with 14 bases between. The CDR3 covers 14 residues. Per germline, CDR1 ENHRY and CDR2 SYGVKD. CDR3 bases: TGTGCCATCAGTGAGCAACCGAGGGTGGGTGGCTACACCTTC. Its protein is CAISEQPRVGGYTF.

This chain uses TRBV6-6 with TRBJ2-7, with 9 bases matching TRBD2. The CDR3 extends over 16 amino acids. V shed 2 bases, J shed 2 bases, and the junction held 7 bases outside the gene matches. Germline V lookup: CDR1 MNHNY, CDR2 SVGAGI (reference sequence). The CDR3 is CASSYPGGGRAYEQYF. The CDR3 region has the DNA TGTGCCAGCAGTTACCCTGGGGGCGGGAGGGCCTACGAGCAGTACTTC.

This chain uses TRBV3-1 (or the pseudogene TRBV3-2) with TRBJ2-2; D not certain. The CDR3 is made up of 14 amino acids. V was cut by 4 bases and J by 5 bases, with 11 bases left in between. CDR1 and CDR2 (germline): LGHDT, YNNKEL (reference sequence). CDR3 sequence reads: CASSPMAETGELFF. The CDR3 nucleotides read TGTGCCAGCAGCCCGATGGCGGAAACCGGGGAGCTGTTTTTT.

The chain employs TRBV6-2 or TRBV6-3 and TRBJ2-1, with TRBD2 as a possible D gene (6 bases). CDR1 is MNHEY and CDR2 is SVGEGT in the germline V gene. V dropped 1 base and J dropped 9 bases, with 10 bases sitting between them. CDR3 length equals 13 residues. CDR3: CASSYLLASEQFF. DNA for the CDR3: TGTGCCAGCAGTTACTTACTAGCAAGTGAGCAGTTCTTC.

V gene TRBV30 combines with J gene TRBJ1-2; D is unresolved. The CDR3 consists of 15 residues. From germline, CDR1 is GTSNPN and CDR2 SVGIG (reference sequence). Deletions cut 3 bases from V and 4 bases from J, with 18 bases between. DNA of the CDR3: TGTGCCTGGAGGACCGTTCGGGAGGGATTCTATGGCTACACCTTC. This gives the protein CAWRTVREGFYGYTF.

J is TRBJ2-1 and V is TRBV27; 8 nucleotides line up with TRBD2. Unmatched junction bases numbered 15, after V lost 5 bases and J lost 9 bases. Germline CDR1 and CDR2: MNHEY and SMNVEV (reference sequence). The length of the CDR3 is 16 residues. CDR3 sequence reads: CASSPLAAGGPSEQFF. DNA of the CDR3: TGTGCCAGCAGTCCACTAGCGGCGGGGGGCCCCTCTGAGCAGTTCTTC.

This clone was detected once. The V gene is TRBV10-3, the J gene TRBJ2-2, with 14 bases identical to TRBD2. The CDR3 covers 22 residues. Germline V gene lookup returns CDR1 ENHRY and CDR2 SYGVKD. With 4 bases clipped from V and 6 bases from J, the junction kept 22 bases outside the gene matches. CDR3 loop: CAISVRSGGLAGEVRGAGELFF. CDR3 DNA sequence: TGTGCCATCAGTGTCCGGTCCGGGGGACTAGCGGGGGAGGTTCGCGGAGCCGGGGAGCTGTTTTTT.

V usage is TRBV21-1 and J usage is TRBJ2-3; no check of the table's D call, TRBD1, against the DNA was made. TRBV21-1 is assigned pseudogene status. This CDR3 is 17 amino acids long. CDR3 residues: CASSKAERDKGTDTQYF. The CDR3 nucleotides are TGTGCCAGCAGCAAAGCAGAACGGGACAAGGGCACAGATACGCAGTATTTT.

This clone was picked up a small number of times. The rearrangement links TRBV4-2 to TRBJ1-1, with D possibly TRBD1 on 6 matching bases. With 1 base removed from V and 0 bases from J, the gap between germline ends came to 12 bases. CDR1 is LGHNA, CDR2 YNFKEQ, per germline. The CDR3 loop spans 16 amino acids. The CDR3 bases are TGTGCCAGCAGCCAAGGGGCAGGGGATTTGAACACTGAAGCTTTCTTT. As protein: CASSQGAGDLNTEAFF.

DNA for the CDR3: TGTGCCAGCAGCGTGGGGATTAGCGGGGTGGGGACCACAGATACGCAGTATTTT. As protein: CASSVGISGVGTTDTQYF. The chain carries TRBV9 and TRBJ2-3; TRBD2 agrees at 8 bases. Germline trimming cut 2 bases from V and 2 bases from J; bases unmatched to any gene: 13. The CDR3 has 18 amino acids. CDR1 and CDR2 (germline): SGDLS, YYNGEE.

V is TRBV5-1 and J is TRBJ1-2; 10 nucleotides line up with TRBD1. The CDR3 sequence is 16 residues long. The germline gives CDR1 SGHRS, CDR2 YFSETQ. V trimming: 0 bases; J trimming: 0 bases; junction bases outside the gene matches: 2. CDR3 region: CASSLDGTGANYGYTF. CDR3 nucleotide sequence: TGCGCCAGCAGCTTGGATGGGACAGGGGCTAACTATGGCTACACCTTC.

The gene calls are TRBV4-1 and TRBJ1-1; D is possibly TRBD1 (5 bases). CDR3 length equals 15 residues. Looked up from germline, CDR1 is MGHRA and CDR2 is YSYEKL. V lost 0 bases and J 1 base, leaving 9 bases between the germline ends. The CDR3 nucleotides read TGCGCCAGCAGCCAAGAACCAGGGCCGAACACTGAAGCTTTCTTT. This gives the protein CASSQEPGPNTEAFF.

The rearrangement links TRBV2 to TRBJ2-3; a weak D match, TRBD2 (5 bases). The CDR3 runs to 14 residues. Germline V CDR1 and CDR2: SNHLY, FYNNEI. Trimming took off 5 bases at V and 2 bases at J, with 11 bases between the two ends. CDR3 sequence reads: CASSREPDTDTQYF. CDR3 bases: TGTGCCAGCAGTCGGGAACCTGACACAGATACGCAGTATTTT.

This clone showed up just once. The rearrangement uses TRBV11-2 and TRBJ1-3; D is ambiguous. V was shortened by 1 base and J by 4 bases, with 8 bases between the two germline ends. The CDR3 covers 14 residues. CDR1 and CDR2 (germline): SGHAT, FQNNGV. The CDR3, as DNA: TGTGCCAGCAGCTTAGGGAGAAGGGGAAACACCATATATTTT. Translation gives CASSLGRRGNTIYF.

V is TRBV5-1 and J is TRBJ2-7, with D unclear. Between the trimmed V and J ends, which lost 0 bases and 2 bases, there was a span of 15 bases. The CDR3 consists of 16 residues. Germline V gene sequence: CDR1 SGHRS, CDR2 YFSETQ. CDR3 loop: CASSLARQPGPYEQYF. The CDR3 coding sequence is TGCGCCAGCAGCTTGGCCCGTCAACCAGGCCCCTACGAGCAGTACTTC.

The count of this clone is one. One junction end does not reproduce the germline sequence, and a read error may be involved. The chain recombines TRBV30 with TRBJ1-2; D is uncertain. The CDR3 has 12 residues. In germline, CDR1 is GTSNPN, CDR2 SVGIG (reference sequence). This CDR3 reads CAWSVHSAGSTF. As DNA, the CDR3 is TGTGCCTGGAGTGTACATTCGGCAGGCTCCACCTTC.

The rearrangement uses TRBV4-1 and TRBJ2-7, with 11 bases aligning to TRBD1. This CDR3 has 15 residues. Germline V gene lookup returns CDR1 MGHRA and CDR2 YSYEKL. J lost 9 bases, V lost 4 bases, and 11 bases had no gene match. DNA for the CDR3: TGCGCCAGCAGCCGAGCCGGGACAGGGGGAGAGTGGCAGTACTTC. It specifies CASSRAGTGGEWQYF.

V usage is TRBV6-5 and J usage is TRBJ1-1; maybe TRBD1 (6 bases). V lost 7 bases, J lost 5 bases, and 17 bases lay in between. The CDR3 consists of 14 residues. The germline CDR1 and CDR2 sequences are MNHEY and SVGAGI. The CDR3 sequence is CASTQVGTGTEAFF. In nucleotides, the CDR3 is TGTGCCAGCACCCAAGTTGGTACAGGGACTGAAGCTTTCTTT.

This chain links TRBV5-1 with TRBJ2-1; D is possibly TRBD2 (5 bases). The CDR3 loop spans 16 amino acids. V gave up 0 bases and J gave up 4 bases, with 14 bases separating them. Germline V gene lookup returns CDR1 SGHRS and CDR2 YFSETQ. The CDR3 spells CASSLAGSDRYNEQFF. The CDR3 DNA reads TGCGCCAGCAGCTTGGCGGGGAGCGATCGTTACAATGAGCAGTTCTTC.

The chain is built from TRBV4-1 and TRBJ1-5, with D possibly matching TRBD1 (6 bases). The CDR3 extends over 13 amino acids. The germline V and J ends were trimmed by 8 bases and 4 bases, with 12 bases remaining between them. Germline V gene data show CDR1 as MGHRA and CDR2 as YSYEKL. CDR3 loop: CASGGAINQPQHF. CDR3 DNA: TGCGCCAGCGGGGGGGCGATAAATCAGCCCCAGCATTTT.

The chain combines TRBV2 with TRBJ1-2; a possible D gene is TRBD1 (5 bases). V lost 8 bases and J lost 0, with 25 bases in between. The CDR3 is 18 residues long. Germline assignment: CDR1 SNHLY and CDR2 FYNNEI. The CDR3 DNA reads TGTGCCAGCTTATGGGGCTATATTCAGGCCTTAGCTAACTATGGCTACACCTTC. Its protein product is CASLWGYIQALANYGYTF. Using reference TRBV2 and TRBJ1-2 for the parts outside the CDR3, the full variable domain is EPEVTQTPSHQVTQMGQEVILRCVPISNHLYFYWYRQILGQKVEFLVSFYNNEISEKSEIFDDQFSVERPDGSNFTLKIRSTKLEDSAMYFCASLWGYIQALANYGYTFGSGTRLTVV.

The chain joins TRBV27 to TRBJ1-2, with a possible D match to TRBD1 (5 bases). This CDR3 is 14 amino acids long. The V gene lost 7 bases and the J gene lost 3 bases, with 15 bases spanning the gap. From germline, CDR1 is MNHEY and CDR2 SMNVEV (reference sequence). Written as DNA, the CDR3 is TGTGCCAGCACCTCCCTGGGACTTCACTATGGCTACACCTTC. Encoded protein: CASTSLGLHYGYTF.